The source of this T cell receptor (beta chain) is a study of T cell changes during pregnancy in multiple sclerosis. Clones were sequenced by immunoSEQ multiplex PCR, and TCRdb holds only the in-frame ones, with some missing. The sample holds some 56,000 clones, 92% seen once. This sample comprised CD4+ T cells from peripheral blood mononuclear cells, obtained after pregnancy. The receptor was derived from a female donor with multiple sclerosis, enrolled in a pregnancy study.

The DNA of the CDR3 is TGTGCCAGCAGCTTCGATCGCCGGGCAGGGGGTGAGCAGTACTTC. Its protein product is CASSFDRRAGGEQYF. The chain couples TRBV5-6 to TRBJ2-7; 7 bases are shared with TRBD1. The CDR3 totals 15 residues. V was clipped by 2 bases and J by 7 bases; unmatched bases: 12. Germline V gives CDR1 SGHDT, CDR2 YYEEEE.